The T cell receptor (beta chain) described here comes from a study of T cell changes during pregnancy in multiple sclerosis. Looked up from germline, CDR1 is SGHTA and CDR2 is FQGNSA. The junction had 8 bases not matched to a gene; V was cut back by 4 bases and J by 7 bases. The CDR3 sequence is 15 residues long. This clone was found a few times. The data were produced by immunoSEQ multiplex PCR, yet TCRdb's version contains in-frame clones alone and is incomplete. Of under 85,000 clones listed, about 91% are singletons. The source of this sequence is a female donor in good health, enrolled as a control in a pregnancy study. The sequencing here drew on CD4+ T cells from peripheral blood mononuclear cells, taken in the third trimester of pregnancy. The chain couples TRBV7-2 to TRBJ1-4, with TRBD1 matching over 8 bases. CDR3 DNA: TGTGCCAGCAGCTCCGACAGGGGTTTAGGTGAAAAACTGTTTTTT. Protein sequence: CASSSDRGLGEKLFF.